The sequence of this T cell receptor (beta chain) was determined in a study of T cells in Graves' hyperthyroidism and ophthalmopathy. Study-level points and caveats: The majority of expanded thyroid clonotypes above 0.001 also appeared in blood.

Amplified TCR beta CDR3 regions derived from RNA transcripts. The study used the HTBI primer set for a first-round RT-PCR of the TCR CDR3. MiXCR, run by TCRdb on the multiplex PCR reads, gives a single entry per CDR3 protein. The sample lists about 520,000 distinct CDR3 sequences; around 22% were seen once. This clonotype has at least ten counts. The target antigen is unknown. The CDR3 covers 13 residues. Germline assignment: CDR1 DFQATT and CDR2 SNEGSKA (reference sequence). V shed 2 bases and J shed 2 bases, with 10 bases lying between them. The TCR originated in a woman in her thirties with Graves' ophthalmopathy. Sequenced sample: blood. The V and J genes are TRBV20-1 and TRBJ2-7; a weak D match, TRBD1 (5 bases). CDR3 bases: TGCAGTGCTAGAACCGACAGTACCTACGAGCAGTACTTC. Translating gives CSARTDSTYEQYF.